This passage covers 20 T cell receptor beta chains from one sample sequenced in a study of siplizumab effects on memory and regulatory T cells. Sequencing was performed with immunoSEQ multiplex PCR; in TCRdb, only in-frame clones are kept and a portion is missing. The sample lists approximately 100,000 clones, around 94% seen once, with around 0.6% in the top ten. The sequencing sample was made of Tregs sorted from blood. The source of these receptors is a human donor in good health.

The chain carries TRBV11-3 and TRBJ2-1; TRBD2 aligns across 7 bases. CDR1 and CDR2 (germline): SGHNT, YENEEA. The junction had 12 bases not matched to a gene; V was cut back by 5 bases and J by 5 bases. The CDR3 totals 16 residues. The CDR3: CASSPRGSGYHNEQFF. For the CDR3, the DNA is TGTGCCAGCAGCCCACGGGGTAGCGGGTATCACAATGAGCAGTTCTTC. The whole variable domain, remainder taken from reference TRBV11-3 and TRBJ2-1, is EAGVVQSPRYKIIEKKQPVAFWCNPISGHNTLYWYLQNLGQGPELLIRYENEEAVDDSQLPKDRFSAERLKGVDSTLKIQPAELGDSAVYLCASSPRGSGYHNEQFFGPGTRLTVL.

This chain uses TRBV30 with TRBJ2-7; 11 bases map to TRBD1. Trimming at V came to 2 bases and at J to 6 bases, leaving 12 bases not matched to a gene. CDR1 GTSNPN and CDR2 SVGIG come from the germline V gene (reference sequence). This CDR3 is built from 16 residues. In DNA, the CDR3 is TGTGCCTGGAGTCCTCTTTTTGGGACAGGGGGTGGCGAGCAGTACTTC. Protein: CAWSPLFGTGGGEQYF.

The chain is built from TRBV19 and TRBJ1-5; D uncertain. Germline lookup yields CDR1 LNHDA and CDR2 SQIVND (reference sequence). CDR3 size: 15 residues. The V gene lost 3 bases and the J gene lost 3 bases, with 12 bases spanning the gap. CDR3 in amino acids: CASSIYSGFNQPQHF. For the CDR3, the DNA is TGTGCCAGTAGTATTTATTCAGGATTCAATCAGCCCCAGCATTTT. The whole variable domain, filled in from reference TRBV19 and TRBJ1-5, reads DGGITQSPKYLFRKEGQNVTLSCEQNLNHDAMYWYRQDPGQGLRLIYYSQIVNDFQKGDIAEGYSVSREKKESFPLTVTSAQKNPTAFYLCASSIYSGFNQPQHFGDGTRLSIL.

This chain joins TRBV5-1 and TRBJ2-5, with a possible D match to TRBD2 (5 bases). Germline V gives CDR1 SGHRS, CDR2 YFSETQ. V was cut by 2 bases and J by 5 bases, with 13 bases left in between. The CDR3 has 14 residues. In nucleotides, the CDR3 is TGCGCCAGCAGCTTAGGGAGCCCCTCGGAGACCCAGTACTTC. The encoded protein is CASSLGSPSETQYF.

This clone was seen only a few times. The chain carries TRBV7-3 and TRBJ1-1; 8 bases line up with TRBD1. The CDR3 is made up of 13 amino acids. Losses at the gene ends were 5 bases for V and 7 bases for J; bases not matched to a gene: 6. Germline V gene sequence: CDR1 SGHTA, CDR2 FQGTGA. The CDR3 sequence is CASSLQGVGEAFF. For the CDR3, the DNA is TGTGCCAGCAGCCTACAGGGGGTCGGTGAAGCTTTCTTT.

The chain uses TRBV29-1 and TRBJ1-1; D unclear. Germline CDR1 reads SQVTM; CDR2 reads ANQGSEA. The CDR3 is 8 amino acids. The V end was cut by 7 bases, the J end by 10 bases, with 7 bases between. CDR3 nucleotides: TGCAGCGCCAACCGAGCTTTCTTT. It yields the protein CSANRAFF.

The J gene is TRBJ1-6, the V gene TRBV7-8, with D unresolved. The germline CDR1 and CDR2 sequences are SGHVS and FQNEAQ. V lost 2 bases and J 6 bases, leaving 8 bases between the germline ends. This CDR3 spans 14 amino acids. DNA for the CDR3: TGTGCCAGCAGCTTATACGCAACTAATTCACCCCTCCACTTT. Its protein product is CASSLYATNSPLHF.

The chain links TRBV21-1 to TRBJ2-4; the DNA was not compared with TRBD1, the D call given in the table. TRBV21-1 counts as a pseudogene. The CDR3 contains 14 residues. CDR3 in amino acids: CASSRQGSKNIQYF. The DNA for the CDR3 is TGTGCCAGCAGTAGACAGGGTAGCAAAAACATTCAGTACTTC.

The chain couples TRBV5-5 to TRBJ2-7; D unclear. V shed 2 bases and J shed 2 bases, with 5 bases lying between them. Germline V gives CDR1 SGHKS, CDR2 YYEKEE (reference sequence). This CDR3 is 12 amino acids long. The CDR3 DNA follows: TGTGCCAGCAGCTTTGTGGCCTACGAGCAGTACTTC. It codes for CASSFVAYEQYF.

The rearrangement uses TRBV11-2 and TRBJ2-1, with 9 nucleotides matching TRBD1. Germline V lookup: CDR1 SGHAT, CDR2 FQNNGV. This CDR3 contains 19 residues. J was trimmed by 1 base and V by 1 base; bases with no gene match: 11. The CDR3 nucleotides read TGTGCCAGCAGCTTAGGGGGACAGGGAACTCCTTTGTCCTACAATGAGCAGTTCTTC. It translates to CASSLGGQGTPLSYNEQFF. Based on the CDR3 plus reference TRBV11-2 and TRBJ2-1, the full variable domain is EAGVAQSPRYKIIEKRQSVAFWCNPISGHATLYWYQQILGQGPKLLIQFQNNGVVDDSQLPKDRFSAERLKGVDSTLKIQPAKLEDSAVYLCASSLGGQGTPLSYNEQFFGPGTRLTVL.

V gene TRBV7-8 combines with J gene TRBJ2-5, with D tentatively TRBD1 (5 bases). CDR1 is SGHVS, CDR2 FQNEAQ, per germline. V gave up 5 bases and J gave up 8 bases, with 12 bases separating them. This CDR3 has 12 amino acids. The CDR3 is CASSRGRDTQYF. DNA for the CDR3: TGTGCCAGCAGCAGGGGAAGAGATACCCAGTACTTC.

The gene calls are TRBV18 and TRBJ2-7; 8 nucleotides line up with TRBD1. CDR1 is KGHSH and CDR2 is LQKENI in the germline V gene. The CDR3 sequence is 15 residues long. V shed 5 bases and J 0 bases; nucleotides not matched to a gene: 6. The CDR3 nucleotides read TGTGCCAGCTCATGGGGACAGGCGAACTCCTACGAGCAGTACTTC. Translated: CASSWGQANSYEQYF.

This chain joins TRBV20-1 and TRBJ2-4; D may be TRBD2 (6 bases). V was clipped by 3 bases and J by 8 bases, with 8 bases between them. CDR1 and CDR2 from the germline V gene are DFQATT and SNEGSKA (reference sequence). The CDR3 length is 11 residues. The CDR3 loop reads CSASRGYIQYF. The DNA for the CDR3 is TGCAGTGCTAGCCGGGGGTACATTCAGTACTTC.

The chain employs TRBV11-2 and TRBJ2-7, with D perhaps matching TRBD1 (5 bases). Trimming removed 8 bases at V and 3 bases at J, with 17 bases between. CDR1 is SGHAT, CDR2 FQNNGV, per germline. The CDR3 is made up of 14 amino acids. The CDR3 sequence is CASRSKPTDYEQYF. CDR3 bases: TGTGCCAGCCGTTCAAAGCCGACAGACTACGAGCAGTACTTC. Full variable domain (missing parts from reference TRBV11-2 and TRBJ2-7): EAGVAQSPRYKIIEKRQSVAFWCNPISGHATLYWYQQILGQGPKLLIQFQNNGVVDDSQLPKDRFSAERLKGVDSTLKIQPAKLEDSAVYLCASRSKPTDYEQYFGPGTRLTVT.

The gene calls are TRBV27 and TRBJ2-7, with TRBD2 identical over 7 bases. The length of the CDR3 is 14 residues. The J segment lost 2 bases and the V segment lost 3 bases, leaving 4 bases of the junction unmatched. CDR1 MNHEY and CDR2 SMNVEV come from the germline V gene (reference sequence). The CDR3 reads CASSFGLAAYEQYF. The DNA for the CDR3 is TGTGCCAGCAGTTTCGGGCTAGCGGCCTACGAGCAGTACTTC.

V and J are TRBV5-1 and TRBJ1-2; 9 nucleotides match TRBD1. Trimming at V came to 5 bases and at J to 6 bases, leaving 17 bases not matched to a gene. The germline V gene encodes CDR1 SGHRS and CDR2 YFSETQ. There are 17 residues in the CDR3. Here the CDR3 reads CASSSINPGQGRNGYTF. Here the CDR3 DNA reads TGCGCCAGCAGTTCTATCAACCCGGGACAGGGAAGGAATGGCTACACCTTC.

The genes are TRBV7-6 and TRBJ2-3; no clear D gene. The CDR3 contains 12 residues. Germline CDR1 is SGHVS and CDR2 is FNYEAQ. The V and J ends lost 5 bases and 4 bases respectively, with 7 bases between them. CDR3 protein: CASSTAADTQYF. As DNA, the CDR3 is TGTGCCAGCAGCACCGCGGCAGATACGCAGTATTTT.

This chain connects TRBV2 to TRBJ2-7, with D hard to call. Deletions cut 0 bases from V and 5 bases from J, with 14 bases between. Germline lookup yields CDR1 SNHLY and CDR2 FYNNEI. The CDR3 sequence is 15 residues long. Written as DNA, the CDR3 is TGTGCCAGCAGTGAAGCGCTGGGATTTTGGCACGAGCAGTACTTC. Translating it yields CASSEALGFWHEQYF.

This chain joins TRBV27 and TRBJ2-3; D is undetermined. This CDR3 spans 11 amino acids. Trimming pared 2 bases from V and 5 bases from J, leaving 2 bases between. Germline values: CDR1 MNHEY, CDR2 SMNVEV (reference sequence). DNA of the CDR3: TGTGCCAGCAGTTTAGGAGATACGCAGTATTTT. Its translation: CASSLGDTQYF.

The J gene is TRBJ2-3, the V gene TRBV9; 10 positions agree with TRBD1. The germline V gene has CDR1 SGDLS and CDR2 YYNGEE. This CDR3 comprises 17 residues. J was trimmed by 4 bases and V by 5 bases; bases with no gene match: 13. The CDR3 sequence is CASSDMTGGFGADTQYF. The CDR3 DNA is TGTGCCAGCAGTGACATGACAGGGGGCTTCGGGGCAGATACGCAGTATTTT.